These T cell receptor beta chains were read from a single sample in a study of OX40 agonist ivuxolimab in advanced cancers. The repertoire was sequenced with immunoSEQ multiplex PCR; TCRdb's copy has only in-frame clones and lacks some. The repertoire consists of about 86,000 clones, with roughly 87% occurring once and the leading ten covering 0.19%. The sequencing here drew on CD4+ or CD8+ T cells sorted from blood, taken in a trial of the OX40 agonist ivuxolimab. The receptor set was obtained from an adult with an advanced solid tumor such as melanoma, head and neck, liver or kidney cancer. CDR3s include the opening cysteine and the closing phenylalanine or tryptophan. A D gene is named only where the DNA matches it firmly.

d_gene: -
j_gene: TRBJ1-4
v_gene: TRBV2
CDR3aa: CASIRDSNEKLFF

d_gene: -
j_gene: TRBJ1-2
v_gene: TRBV5-1
CDR3aa: CASSPYGQGYTF

d_gene: TRBD2
j_gene: TRBJ2-7
v_gene: TRBV6-1
CDR3aa: CASSEGGGSTYEQYF

d_gene: -
j_gene: TRBJ1-1
v_gene: TRBV20-1
CDR3aa: CSARDDRAFF

d_gene: TRBD2
j_gene: TRBJ2-3
v_gene: TRBV7-6
CDR3aa: CASSLRTSGSPDTQYF

d_gene: -
j_gene: TRBJ2-5
v_gene: TRBV18
CDR3aa: CASSPLSRETQYF

d_gene: -
j_gene: TRBJ1-2
v_gene: TRBV19
CDR3aa: CASDTRAGYGYTF

d_gene: -
j_gene: TRBJ2-3
v_gene: TRBV28
CDR3aa: CASSLRQGIDTQYF

d_gene: -
j_gene: TRBJ1-5
v_gene: TRBV28
CDR3aa: CASSLNGQPQHF

d_gene: TRBD1
j_gene: TRBJ1-5
v_gene: TRBV7-2
CDR3aa: CASSLKAGGQPQHF